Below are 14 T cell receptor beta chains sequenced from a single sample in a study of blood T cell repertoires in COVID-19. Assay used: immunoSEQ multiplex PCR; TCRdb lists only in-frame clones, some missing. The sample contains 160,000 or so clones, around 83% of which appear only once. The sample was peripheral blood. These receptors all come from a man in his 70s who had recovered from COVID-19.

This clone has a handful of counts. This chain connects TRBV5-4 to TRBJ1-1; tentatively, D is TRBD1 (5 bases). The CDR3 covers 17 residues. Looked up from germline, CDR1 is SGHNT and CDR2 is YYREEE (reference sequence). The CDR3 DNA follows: TGTGGAGCCTCTCCCTTGGGGGGGAATTACGGGGACACTGAAGCTTTCTTT. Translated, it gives CGASPLGGNYGDTEAFF.

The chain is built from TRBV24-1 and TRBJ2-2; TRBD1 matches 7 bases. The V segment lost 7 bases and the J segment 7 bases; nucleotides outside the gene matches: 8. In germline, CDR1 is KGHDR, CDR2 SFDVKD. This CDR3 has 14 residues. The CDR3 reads CATSAPGGGGELFF. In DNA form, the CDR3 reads TGTGCCACCAGCGCCCCAGGGGGTGGCGGGGAGCTGTTTTTT.

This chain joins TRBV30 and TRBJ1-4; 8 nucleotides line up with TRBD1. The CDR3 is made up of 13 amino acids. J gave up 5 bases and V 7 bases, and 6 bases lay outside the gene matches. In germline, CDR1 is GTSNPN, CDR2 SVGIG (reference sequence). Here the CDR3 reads CALTGQVNEKLFF. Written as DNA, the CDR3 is TGTGCCTTAACGGGACAGGTGAATGAAAAACTGTTTTTT.

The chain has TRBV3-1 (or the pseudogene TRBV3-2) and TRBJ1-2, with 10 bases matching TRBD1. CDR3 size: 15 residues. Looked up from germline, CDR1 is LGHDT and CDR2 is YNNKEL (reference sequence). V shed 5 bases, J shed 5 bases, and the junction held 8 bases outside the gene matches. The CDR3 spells CASSNRDRGDYGYTF. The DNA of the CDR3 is TGTGCCAGCAGCAACCGGGACAGGGGTGATTATGGCTACACCTTC.

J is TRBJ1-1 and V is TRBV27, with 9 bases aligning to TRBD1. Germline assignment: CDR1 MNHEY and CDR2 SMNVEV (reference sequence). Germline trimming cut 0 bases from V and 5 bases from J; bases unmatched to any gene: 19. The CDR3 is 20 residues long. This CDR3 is CASSLSGQGAFFSGKTEAFF. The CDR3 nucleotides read TGTGCCAGCAGTTTATCGGGACAGGGAGCATTTTTTTCTGGGAAGACTGAAGCTTTCTTT.

The CDR3 DNA is TGTGCCAGCAGCTTAGTTGGCCCACCTAGCTCCTACGAGCAGTACTTC. It is translated as CASSLVGPPSSYEQYF. This chain joins TRBV7-2 and TRBJ2-7; D not resolved. The CDR3 extends over 16 amino acids. Germline V gene sequence: CDR1 SGHTA, CDR2 FQGNSA. The V gene lost 1 base and the J gene lost 0 bases, with 13 bases spanning the gap.

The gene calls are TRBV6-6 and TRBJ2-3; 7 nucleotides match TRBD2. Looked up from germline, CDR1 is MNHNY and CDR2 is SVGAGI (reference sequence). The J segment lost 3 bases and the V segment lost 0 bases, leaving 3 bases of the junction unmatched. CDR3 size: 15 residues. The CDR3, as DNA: TGTGCCAGCAGTTACTCCGGGGGGACTACAGATACGCAGTATTTT. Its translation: CASSYSGGTTDTQYF.

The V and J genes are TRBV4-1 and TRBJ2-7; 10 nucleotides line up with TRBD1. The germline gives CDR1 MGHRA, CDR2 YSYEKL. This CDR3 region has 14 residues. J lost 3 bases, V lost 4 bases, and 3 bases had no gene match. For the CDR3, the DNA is TGCGCCAGCAGCCGGGACAGGGGAAACTACGAGCAGTACTTC. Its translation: CASSRDRGNYEQYF.

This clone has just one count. Written as DNA, the CDR3 is TGCGCCAGCAGCCAAGACGTGGGGGGAGGTTCCTACAATGAGCAGTTCTTC. Translating gives CASSQDVGGGSYNEQFF. V usage is TRBV4-3 and J usage is TRBJ2-1, with D possibly matching TRBD2 (6 bases). The CDR3 has 17 residues. V lost 0 bases and J 1 base, leaving 13 bases between the germline ends. CDR1 is LGHNA and CDR2 is YSLEER in the germline V gene.

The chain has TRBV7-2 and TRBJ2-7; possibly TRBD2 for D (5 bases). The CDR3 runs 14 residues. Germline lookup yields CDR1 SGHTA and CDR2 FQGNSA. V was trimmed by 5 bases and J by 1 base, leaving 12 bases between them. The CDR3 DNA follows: TGTGCCAGCAGCCCTGAGGGCCTATCCTACGAGCAGTACTTC. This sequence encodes CASSPEGLSYEQYF.

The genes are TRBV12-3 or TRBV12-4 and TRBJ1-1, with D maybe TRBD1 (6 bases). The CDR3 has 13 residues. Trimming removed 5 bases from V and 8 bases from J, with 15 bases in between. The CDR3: CASSRQGQNEAFF. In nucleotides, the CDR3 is TGTGCCAGCAGTCGGCAGGGGCAAAACGAAGCTTTCTTT.

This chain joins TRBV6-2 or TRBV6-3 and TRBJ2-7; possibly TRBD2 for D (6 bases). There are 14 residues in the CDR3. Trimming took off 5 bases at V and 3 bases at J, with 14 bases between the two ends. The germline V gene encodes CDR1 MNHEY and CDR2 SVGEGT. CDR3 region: CASSHPRRGYEQYF. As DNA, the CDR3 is TGTGCCAGCAGTCACCCTAGGCGGGGCTACGAGCAGTACTTC.

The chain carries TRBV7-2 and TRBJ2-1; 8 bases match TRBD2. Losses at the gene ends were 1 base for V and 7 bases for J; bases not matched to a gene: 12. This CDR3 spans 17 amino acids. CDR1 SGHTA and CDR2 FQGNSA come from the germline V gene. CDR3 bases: TGTGCCAGCAGCTTAGTCTCGGGAGGGCAAGGGGGGAATGAGCAGTTCTTC. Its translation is CASSLVSGGQGGNEQFF.

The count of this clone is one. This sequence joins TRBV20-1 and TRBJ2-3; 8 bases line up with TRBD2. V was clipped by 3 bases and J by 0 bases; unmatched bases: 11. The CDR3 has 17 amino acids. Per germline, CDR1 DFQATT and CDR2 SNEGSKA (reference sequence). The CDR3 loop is CSASVPSGFTSTDTQYF. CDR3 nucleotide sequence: TGCAGTGCTAGTGTGCCTAGCGGGTTCACTAGCACAGATACGCAGTATTTT.